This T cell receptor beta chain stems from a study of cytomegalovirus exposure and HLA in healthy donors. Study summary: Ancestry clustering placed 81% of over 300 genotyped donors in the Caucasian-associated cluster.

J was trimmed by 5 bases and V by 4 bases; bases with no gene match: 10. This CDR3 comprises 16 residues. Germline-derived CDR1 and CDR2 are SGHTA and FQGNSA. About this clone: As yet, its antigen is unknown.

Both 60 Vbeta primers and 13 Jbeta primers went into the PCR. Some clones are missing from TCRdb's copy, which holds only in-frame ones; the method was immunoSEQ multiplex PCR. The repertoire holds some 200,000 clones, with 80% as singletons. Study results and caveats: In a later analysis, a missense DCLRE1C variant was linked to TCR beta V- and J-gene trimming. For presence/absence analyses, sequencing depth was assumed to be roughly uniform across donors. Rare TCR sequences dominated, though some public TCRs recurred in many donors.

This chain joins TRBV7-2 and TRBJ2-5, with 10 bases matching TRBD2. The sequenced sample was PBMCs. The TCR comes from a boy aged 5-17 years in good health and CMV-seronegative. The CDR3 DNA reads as TGTGCCAGCAGCTCGAGACTAGCGGGCTTAATGGAGACCCAGTACTTC. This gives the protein CASSSRLAGLMETQYF.